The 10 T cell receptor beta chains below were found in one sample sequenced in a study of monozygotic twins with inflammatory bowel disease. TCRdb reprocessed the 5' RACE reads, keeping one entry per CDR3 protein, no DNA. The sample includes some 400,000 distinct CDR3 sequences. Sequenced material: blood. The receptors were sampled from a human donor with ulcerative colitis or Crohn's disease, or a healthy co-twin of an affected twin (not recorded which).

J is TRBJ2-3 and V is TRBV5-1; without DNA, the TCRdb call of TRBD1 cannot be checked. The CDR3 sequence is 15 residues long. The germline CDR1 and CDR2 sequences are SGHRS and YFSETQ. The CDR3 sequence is CASTPIGQGGDTQYF.

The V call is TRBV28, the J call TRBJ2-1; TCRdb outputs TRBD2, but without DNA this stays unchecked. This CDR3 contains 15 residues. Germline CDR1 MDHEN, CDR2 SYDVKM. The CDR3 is CASSLPPGTSFMQFF.

CDR3 sequence reads: CSAPRLALISYNEQFF. The chain joins TRBV20-1 to TRBJ2-1; TCRdb calls TRBD2, which cannot be checked without DNA. CDR1 and CDR2 (germline): DFQATT, SNEGSKA (reference sequence). The CDR3 is 16 residues long.

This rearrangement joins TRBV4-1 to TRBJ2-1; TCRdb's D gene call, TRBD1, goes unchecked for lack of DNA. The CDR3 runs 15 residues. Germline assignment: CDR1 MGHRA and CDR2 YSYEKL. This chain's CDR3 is CASSQVTGEDNEQFF.

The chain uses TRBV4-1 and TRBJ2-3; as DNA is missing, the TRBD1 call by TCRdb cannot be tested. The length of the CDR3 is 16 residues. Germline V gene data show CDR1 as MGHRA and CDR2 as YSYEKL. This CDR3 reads CASSPLEGVNTDTQYF.

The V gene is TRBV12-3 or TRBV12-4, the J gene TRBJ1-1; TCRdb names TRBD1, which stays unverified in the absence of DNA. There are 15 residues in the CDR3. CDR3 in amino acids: CASRKPGAQNTEAFF.

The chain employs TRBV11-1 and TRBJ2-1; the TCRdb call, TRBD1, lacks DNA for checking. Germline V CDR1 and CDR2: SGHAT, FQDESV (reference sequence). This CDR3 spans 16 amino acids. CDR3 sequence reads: CASSLNRGYSYNEQFF. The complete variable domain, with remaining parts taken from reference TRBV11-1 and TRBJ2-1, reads EAEVAQSPRYKITEKSQAVAFWCDPISGHATLYWYRQILGQGPELLVQFQDESVVDDSQLPKDRFSAERLKGVDSTLKIQPAELGDSAMYLCASSLNRGYSYNEQFFGPGTRLTVL.

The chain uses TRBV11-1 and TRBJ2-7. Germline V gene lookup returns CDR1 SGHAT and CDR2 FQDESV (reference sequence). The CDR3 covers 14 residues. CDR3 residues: CASSLSLKTYEQYF.

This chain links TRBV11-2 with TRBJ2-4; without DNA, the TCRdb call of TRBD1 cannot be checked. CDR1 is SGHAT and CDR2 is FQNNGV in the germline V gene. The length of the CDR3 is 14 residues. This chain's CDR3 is CASRIGGAKNIQYF. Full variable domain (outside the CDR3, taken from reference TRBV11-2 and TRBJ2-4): EAGVAQSPRYKIIEKRQSVAFWCNPISGHATLYWYQQILGQGPKLLIQFQNNGVVDDSQLPKDRFSAERLKGVDSTLKIQPAKLEDSAVYLCASRIGGAKNIQYFGAGTRLSVL.

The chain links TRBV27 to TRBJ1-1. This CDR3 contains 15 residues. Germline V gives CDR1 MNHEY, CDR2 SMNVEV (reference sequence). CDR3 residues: CASSLSSGVNTEAFF.